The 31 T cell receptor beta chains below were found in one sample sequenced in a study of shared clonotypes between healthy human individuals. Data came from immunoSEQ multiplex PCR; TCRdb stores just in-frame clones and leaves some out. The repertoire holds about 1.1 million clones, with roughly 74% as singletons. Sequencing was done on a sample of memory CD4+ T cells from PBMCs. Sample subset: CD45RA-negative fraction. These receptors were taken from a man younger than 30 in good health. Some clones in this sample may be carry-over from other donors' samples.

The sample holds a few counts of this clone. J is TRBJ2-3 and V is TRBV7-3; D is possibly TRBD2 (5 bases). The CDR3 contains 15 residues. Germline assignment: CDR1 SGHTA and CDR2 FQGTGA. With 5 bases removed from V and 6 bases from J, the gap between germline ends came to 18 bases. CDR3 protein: CASSPGWLATDTQYF. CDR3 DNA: TGTGCCAGCAGCCCGGGGTGGCTAGCAACGGATACGCAGTATTTT.

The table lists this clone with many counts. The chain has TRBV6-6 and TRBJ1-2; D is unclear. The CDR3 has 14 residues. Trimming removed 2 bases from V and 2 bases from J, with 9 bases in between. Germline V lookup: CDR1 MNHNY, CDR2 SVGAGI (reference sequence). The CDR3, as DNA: TGTGCCAGCAGTTACGGGATTACGAACTATGGCTACACCTTC. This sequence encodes CASSYGITNYGYTF.

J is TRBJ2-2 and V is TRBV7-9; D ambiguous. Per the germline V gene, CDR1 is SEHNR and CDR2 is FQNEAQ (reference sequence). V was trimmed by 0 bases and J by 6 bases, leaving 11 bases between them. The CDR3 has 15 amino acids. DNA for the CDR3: TGTGCCAGCAGCTTAGCATCTGTAGGGCCCGGGGAGCTGTTTTTT. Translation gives CASSLASVGPGELFF.

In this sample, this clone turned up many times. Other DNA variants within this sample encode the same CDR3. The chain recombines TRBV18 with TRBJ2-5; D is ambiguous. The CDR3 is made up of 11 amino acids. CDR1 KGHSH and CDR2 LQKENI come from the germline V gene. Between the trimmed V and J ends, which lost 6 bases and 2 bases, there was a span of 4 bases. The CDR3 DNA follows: TGTGCCAGCTCCCCGCAAGAGACCCAGTACTTC. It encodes CASSPQETQYF.

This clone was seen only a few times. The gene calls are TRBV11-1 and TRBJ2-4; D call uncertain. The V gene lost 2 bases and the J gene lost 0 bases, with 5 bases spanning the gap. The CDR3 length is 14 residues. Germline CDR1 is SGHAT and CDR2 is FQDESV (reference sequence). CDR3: CASSLTVAKNIQYF. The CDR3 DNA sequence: TGTGCCAGCAGCTTAACCGTAGCCAAAAACATTCAGTACTTC.

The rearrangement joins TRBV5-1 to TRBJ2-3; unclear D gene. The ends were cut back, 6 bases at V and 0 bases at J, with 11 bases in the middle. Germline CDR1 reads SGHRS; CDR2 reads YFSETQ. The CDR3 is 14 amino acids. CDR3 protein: CASNDPTSTDTQYF. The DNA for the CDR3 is TGCGCCAGCAACGACCCGACTAGCACAGATACGCAGTATTTT.

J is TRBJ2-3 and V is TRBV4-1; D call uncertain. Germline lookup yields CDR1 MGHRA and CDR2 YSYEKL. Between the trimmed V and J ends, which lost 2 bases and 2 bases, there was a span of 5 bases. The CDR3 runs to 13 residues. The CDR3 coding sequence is TGCGCCAGCAGCCAACCATTCACAGATACGCAGTATTTT. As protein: CASSQPFTDTQYF.

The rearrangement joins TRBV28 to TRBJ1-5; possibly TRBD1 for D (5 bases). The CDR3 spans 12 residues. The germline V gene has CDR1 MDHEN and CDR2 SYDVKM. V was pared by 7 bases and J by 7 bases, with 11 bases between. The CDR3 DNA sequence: TGTGCCAGCACCTCTGGGGCCCAGCCCCAGCATTTT. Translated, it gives CASTSGAQPQHF.

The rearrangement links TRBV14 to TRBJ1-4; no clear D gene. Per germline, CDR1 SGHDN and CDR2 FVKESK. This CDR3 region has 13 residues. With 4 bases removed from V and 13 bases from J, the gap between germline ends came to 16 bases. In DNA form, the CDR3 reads TGTGCCAGCAGCCGAGCCCGTGGTACGGCACTGTTTTTT. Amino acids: CASSRARGTALFF.

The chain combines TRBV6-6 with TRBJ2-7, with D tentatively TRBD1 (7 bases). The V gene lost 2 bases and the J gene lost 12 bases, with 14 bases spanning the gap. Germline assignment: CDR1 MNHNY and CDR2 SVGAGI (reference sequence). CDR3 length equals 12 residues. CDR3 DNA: TGTGCCAGCAGTTACCCCCAGGGGGAGGTGTACTTC. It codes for CASSYPQGEVYF.

The CDR3 DNA is TGTGCCAGCAGAATAACGAGTGGCTATGGCTACACCTTC. As protein: CASRITSGYGYTF. V gene TRBV28 combines with J gene TRBJ1-2; no firm D call. Deletions cut 6 bases from V and 4 bases from J, with 12 bases between. Germline V gives CDR1 MDHEN, CDR2 SYDVKM. The CDR3 extends over 13 amino acids.

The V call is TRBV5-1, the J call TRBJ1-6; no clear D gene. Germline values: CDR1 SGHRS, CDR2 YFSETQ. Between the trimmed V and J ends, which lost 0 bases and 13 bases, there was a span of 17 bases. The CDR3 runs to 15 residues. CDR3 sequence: CASSLEGSPMAPLHF. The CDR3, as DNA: TGCGCCAGCAGCTTGGAGGGTTCTCCAATGGCGCCCCTCCACTTT.

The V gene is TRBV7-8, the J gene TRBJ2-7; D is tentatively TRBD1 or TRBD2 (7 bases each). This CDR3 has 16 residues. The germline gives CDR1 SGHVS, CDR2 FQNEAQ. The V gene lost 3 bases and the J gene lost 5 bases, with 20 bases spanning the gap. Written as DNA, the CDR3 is TGTGCCAGCAGCTTGGTGGGGAGGGGGCCGGCCCACGAGCAGTACTTC. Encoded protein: CASSLVGRGPAHEQYF.

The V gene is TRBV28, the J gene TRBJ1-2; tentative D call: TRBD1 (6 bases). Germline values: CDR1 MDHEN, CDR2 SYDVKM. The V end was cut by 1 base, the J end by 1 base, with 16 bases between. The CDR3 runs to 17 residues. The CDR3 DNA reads TGTGCCAGCAGTTTATCGGGGGCCCTAAGGGTTAACTATGGCTACACCTTC. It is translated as CASSLSGALRVNYGYTF.

The CDR3 DNA sequence: TGTGCCAGCTCCCTGGGATCGGGGGCCACTGAAGCTTTCTTT. Its protein product is CASSLGSGATEAFF. The rearrangement uses TRBV18 and TRBJ1-1, with TRBD1 as a possible D gene (6 bases). V shed 6 bases and J shed 4 bases, with 15 bases lying between them. Per the germline V gene, CDR1 is KGHSH and CDR2 is LQKENI. The CDR3 sequence is 14 residues long.

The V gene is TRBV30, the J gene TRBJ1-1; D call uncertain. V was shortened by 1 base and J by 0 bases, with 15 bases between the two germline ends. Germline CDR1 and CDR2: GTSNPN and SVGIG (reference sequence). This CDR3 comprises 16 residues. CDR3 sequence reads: CAWSGWTETMNTEAFF. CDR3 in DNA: TGTGCCTGGAGTGGCTGGACGGAAACAATGAACACTGAAGCTTTCTTT.

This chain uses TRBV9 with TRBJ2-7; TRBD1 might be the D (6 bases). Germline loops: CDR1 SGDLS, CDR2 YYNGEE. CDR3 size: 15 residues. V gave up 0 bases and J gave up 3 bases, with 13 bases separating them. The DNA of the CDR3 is TGTGCCAGCAGCGTAGAGGACAGCCATTTCTACGAGCAGTACTTC. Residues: CASSVEDSHFYEQYF. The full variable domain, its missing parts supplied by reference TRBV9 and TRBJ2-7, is DSGVTQTPKHLITATGQRVTLRCSPRSGDLSVYWYQQSLDQGLQFLIQYYNGEERAKGNILERFSAQQFPDLHSELNLSSLELGDSALYFCASSVEDSHFYEQYFGPGTRLTVT.

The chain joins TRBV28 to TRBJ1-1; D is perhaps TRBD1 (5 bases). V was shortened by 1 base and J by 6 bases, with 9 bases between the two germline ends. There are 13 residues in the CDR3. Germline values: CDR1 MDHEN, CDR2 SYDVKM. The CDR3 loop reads CASSLSAGSEAFF. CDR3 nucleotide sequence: TGTGCCAGCAGTTTATCGGCAGGGTCTGAAGCTTTCTTT.

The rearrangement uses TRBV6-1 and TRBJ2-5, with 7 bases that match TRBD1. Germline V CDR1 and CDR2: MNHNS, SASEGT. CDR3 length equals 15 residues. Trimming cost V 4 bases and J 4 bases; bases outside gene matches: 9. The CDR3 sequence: CASSVTGVRGETQYF. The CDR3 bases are TGTGCCAGCAGTGTCACAGGGGTTAGGGGAGAGACCCAGTACTTC.

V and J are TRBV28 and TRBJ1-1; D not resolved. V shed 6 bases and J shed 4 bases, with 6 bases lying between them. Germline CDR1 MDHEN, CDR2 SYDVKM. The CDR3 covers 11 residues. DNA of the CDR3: TGTGCCAGCAGGTATACCACTGAAGCTTTCTTT. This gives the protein CASRYTTEAFF.

CDR3 DNA sequence: TGTGCCAGCAGTCGAAGTCCCGTTGACTCCTACGAGCAGTACTTC. The encoded protein is CASSRSPVDSYEQYF. The rearrangement links TRBV6-5 to TRBJ2-7; no definite D call. This CDR3 comprises 15 residues. Between the trimmed V and J ends, which lost 5 bases and 0 bases, there was a span of 14 bases. From germline, CDR1 is MNHEY and CDR2 SVGAGI.

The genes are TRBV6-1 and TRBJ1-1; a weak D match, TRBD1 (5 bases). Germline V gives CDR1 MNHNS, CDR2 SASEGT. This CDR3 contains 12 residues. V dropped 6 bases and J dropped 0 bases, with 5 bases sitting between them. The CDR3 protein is CASRQVNTEAFF. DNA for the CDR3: TGTGCCAGCAGACAGGTGAACACTGAAGCTTTCTTT.

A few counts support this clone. The CDR3 nucleotides read TGTGCCAGCTCACCCGGACGACTAGCGGGGGGCACCGGGGAGCTGTTTTTT. This codes for CASSPGRLAGGTGELFF. V is TRBV18 and J is TRBJ2-2, with 13 nucleotides matching TRBD2. Germline CDR1 is KGHSH and CDR2 is LQKENI. CDR3 length equals 17 residues. With V trimmed by 3 bases and J by 4 bases, 5 bases remained unmatched.

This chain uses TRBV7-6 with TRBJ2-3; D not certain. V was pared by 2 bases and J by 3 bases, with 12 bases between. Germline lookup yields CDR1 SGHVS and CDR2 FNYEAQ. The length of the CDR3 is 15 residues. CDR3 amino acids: CASSLFDSETDTQYF. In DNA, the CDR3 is TGTGCCAGCAGCTTATTCGATTCAGAGACAGATACGCAGTATTTT.

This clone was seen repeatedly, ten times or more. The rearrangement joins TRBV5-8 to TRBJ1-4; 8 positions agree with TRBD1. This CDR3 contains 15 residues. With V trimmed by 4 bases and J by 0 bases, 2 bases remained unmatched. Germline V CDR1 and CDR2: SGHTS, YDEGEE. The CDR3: CASSEGQATNEKLFF. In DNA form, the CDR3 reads TGTGCCAGCAGCGAGGGACAGGCAACTAATGAAAAACTGTTTTTT.

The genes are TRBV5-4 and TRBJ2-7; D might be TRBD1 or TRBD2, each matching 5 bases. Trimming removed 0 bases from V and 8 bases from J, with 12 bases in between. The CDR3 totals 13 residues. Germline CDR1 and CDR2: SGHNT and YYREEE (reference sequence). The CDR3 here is CASSLAFGAQQYF. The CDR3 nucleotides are TGTGCCAGCAGCTTGGCTTTCGGGGCGCAGCAGTACTTC.

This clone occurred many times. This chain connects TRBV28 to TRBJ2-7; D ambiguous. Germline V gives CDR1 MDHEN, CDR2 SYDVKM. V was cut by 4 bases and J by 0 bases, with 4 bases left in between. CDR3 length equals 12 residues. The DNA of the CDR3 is TGTGCCAGCAGTTCCCTCTCCTACGAGCAGTACTTC. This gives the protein CASSSLSYEQYF.

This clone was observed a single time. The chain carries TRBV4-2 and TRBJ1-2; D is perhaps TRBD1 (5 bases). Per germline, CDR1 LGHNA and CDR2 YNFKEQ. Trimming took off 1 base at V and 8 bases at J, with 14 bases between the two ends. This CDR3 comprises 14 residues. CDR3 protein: CASSQGAGYGGYTF. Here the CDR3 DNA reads TGTGCCAGCAGCCAAGGGGCAGGGTACGGCGGCTACACCTTC.

Here the CDR3 DNA reads TGTGCCAGCTCACCCGTAGCGGGAGCGGCCTACGAGCAGTACTTC. It is translated as CASSPVAGAAYEQYF. J is TRBJ2-7 and V is TRBV18; 9 bases agree with TRBD2. V lost 3 bases, J lost 2 bases, and 5 bases stayed unmatched. CDR1 KGHSH and CDR2 LQKENI come from the germline V gene. The CDR3 is 15 residues long.

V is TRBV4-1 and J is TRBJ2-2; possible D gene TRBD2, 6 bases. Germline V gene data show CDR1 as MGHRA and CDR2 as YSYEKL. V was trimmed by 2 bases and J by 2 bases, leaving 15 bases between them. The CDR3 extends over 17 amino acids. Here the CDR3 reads CASSQRTTGRNTGELFF. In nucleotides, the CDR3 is TGCGCCAGCAGCCAACGGACTACCGGGAGAAACACCGGGGAGCTGTTTTTT.

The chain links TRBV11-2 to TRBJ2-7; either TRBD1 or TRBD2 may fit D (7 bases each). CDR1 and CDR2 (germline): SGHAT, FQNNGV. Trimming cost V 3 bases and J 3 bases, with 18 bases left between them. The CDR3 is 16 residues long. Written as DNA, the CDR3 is TGTGCCAGCAGCTTGGGGCAGGGGGGGCAAAGCTACGAGCAGTACTTC. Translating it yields CASSLGQGGQSYEQYF.